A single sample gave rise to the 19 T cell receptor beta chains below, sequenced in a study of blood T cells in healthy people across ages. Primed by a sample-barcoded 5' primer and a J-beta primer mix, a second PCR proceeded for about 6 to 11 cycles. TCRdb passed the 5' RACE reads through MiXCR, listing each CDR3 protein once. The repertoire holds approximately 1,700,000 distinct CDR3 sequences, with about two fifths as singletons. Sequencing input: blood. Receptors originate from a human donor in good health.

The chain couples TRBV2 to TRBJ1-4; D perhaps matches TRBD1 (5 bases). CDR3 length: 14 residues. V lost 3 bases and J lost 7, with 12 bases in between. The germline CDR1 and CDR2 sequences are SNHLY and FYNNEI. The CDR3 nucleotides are TGTGCCAGCAGTGAGAGGGACGTCAGTGAAAAACTGTTTTTT. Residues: CASSERDVSEKLFF.

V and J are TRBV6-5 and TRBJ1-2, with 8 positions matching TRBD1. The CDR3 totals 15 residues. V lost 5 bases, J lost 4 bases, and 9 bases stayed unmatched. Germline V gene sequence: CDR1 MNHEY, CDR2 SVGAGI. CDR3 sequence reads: CASSTRDRPPYGYTF. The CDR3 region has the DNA TGTGCCAGCAGTACCCGGGACAGGCCACCCTATGGCTACACCTTC.

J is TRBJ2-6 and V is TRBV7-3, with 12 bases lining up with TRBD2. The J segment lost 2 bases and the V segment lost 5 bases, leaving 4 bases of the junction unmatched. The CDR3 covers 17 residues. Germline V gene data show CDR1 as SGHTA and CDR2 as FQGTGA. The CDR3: CASSPTSGGAGANVLTF. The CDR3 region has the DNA TGTGCCAGCAGCCCGACTAGCGGGGGAGCTGGGGCCAACGTCCTGACTTTC.

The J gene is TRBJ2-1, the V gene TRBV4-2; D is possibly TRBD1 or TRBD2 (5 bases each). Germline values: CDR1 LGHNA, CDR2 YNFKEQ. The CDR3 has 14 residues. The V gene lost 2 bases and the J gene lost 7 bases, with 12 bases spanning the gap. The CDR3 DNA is TGTGCCAGCAGCCAACCGGGTGAGGGGAATGAGCAGTTCTTC. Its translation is CASSQPGEGNEQFF.

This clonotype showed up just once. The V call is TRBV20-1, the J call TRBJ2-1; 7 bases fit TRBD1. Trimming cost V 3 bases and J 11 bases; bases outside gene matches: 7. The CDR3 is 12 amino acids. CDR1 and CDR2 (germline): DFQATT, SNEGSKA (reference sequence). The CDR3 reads CSASPRGLQQFF. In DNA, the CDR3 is TGCAGTGCTAGCCCAAGGGGGCTTCAGCAGTTCTTC.

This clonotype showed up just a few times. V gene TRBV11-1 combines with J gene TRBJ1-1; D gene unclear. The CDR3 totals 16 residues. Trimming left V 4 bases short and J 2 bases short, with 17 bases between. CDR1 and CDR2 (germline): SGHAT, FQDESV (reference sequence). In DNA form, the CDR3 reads TGTGCCAGCAGCTCTCCGGGGTCTCAGTTTAACACTGAAGCTTTCTTT. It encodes CASSSPGSQFNTEAFF. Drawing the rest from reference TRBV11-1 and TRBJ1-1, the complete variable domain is EAEVAQSPRYKITEKSQAVAFWCDPISGHATLYWYRQILGQGPELLVQFQDESVVDDSQLPKDRFSAERLKGVDSTLKIQPAELGDSAMYLCASSSPGSQFNTEAFFGQGTRLTVV.

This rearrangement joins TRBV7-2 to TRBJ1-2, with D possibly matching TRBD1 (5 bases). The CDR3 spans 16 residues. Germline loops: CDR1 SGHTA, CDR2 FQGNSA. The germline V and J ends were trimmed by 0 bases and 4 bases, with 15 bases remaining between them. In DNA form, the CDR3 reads TGTGCCAGCAGCTTAGCTGGGGCCGCGGGGGTCTATGGCTACACCTTC. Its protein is CASSLAGAAGVYGYTF.

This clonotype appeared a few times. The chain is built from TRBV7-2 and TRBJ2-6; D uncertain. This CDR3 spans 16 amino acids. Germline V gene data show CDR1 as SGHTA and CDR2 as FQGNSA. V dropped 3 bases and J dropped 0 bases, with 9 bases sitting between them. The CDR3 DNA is TGTGCCAGCAGCTTGGGCCGTTTCTCTGGGGCCAACGTCCTGACTTTC. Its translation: CASSLGRFSGANVLTF.

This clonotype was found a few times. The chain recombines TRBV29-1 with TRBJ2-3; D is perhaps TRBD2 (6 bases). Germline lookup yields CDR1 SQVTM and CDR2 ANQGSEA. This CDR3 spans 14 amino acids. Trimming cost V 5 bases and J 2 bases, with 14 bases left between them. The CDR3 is CSVMPSGLTDTQYF. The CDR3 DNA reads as TGCAGCGTTATGCCAAGCGGGCTCACAGATACGCAGTATTTT.

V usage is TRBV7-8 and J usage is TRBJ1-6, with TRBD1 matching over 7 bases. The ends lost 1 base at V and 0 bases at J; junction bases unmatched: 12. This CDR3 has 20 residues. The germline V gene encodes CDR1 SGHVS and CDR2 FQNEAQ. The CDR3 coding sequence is TGTGCCAGCAGCTTAGGAAGAACAGGGGTACGGAGCTCCTATAATTCACCCCTCCACTTT. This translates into CASSLGRTGVRSSYNSPLHF.

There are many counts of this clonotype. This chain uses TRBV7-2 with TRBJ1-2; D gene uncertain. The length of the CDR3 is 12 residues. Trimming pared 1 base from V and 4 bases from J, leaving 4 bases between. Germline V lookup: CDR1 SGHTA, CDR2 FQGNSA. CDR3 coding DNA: TGTGCCAGCAGCTTAGTACCCTATGGCTACACCTTC. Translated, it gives CASSLVPYGYTF.

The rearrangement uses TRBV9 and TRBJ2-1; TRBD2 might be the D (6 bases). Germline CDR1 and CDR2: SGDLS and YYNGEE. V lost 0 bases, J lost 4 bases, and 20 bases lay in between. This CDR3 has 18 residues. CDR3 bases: TGTGCCAGCAGCGTAGCTAGGTCCGGGACTCCAAGATACAATGAGCAGTTCTTC. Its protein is CASSVARSGTPRYNEQFF.

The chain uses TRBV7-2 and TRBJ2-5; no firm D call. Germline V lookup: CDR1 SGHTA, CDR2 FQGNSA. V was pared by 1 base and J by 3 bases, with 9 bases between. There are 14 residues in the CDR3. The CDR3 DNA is TGTGCCAGCAGCTTAGAACGAAGAAAAGAGACCCAGTACTTC. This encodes CASSLERRKETQYF.

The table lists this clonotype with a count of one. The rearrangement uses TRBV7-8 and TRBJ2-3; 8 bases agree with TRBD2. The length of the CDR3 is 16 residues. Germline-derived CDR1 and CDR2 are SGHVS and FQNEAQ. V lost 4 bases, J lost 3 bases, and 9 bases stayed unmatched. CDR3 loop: CASSSWRSGGTDTQYF. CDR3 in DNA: TGTGCCAGCAGCTCCTGGCGCAGCGGGGGAACAGATACGCAGTATTTT.

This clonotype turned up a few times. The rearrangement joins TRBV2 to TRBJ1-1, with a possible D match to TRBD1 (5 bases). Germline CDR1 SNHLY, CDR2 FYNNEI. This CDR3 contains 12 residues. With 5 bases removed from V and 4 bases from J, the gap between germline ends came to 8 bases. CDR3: CASSPGITEAFF. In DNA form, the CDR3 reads TGTGCCAGCAGTCCAGGGATCACTGAAGCTTTCTTT.

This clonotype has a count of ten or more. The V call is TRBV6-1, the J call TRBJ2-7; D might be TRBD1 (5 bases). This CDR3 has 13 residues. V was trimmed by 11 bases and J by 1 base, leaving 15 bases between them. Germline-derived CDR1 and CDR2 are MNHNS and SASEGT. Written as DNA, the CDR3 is TGTGCCGCGTCGAGACAGATTTCCTACGAGCAGTACTTC. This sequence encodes CAASRQISYEQYF.

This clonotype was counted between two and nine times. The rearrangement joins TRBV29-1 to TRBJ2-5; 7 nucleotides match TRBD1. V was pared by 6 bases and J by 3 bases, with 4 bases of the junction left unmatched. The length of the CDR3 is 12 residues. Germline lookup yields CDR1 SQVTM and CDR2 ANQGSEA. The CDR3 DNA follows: TGCAGCGTCGGGGACAGCGAAGAGACCCAGTACTTC. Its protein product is CSVGDSEETQYF. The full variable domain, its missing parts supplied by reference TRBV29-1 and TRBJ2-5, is SAVISQKPSRDICQRGTSLTIQCQVDSQVTMMFWYRQQPGQSLTLIATANQGSEATYESGFVIDKFPISRPNLTFSTLTVSNMSPEDSSIYLCSVGDSEETQYFGPGTRLLVL.

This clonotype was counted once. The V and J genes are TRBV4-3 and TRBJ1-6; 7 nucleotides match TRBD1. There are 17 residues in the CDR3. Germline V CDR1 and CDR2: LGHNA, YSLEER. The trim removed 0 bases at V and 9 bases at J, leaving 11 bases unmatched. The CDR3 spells CASSQDAPTGEFSPLHF. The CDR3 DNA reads TGCGCCAGCAGCCAAGATGCCCCAACAGGGGAATTTTCACCCCTCCACTTT.

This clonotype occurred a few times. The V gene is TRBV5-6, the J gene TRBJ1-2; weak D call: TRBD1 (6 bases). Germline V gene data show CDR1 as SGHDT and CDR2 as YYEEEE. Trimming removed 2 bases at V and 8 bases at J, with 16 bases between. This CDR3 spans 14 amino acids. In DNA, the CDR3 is TGTGCCAGCAGCTTACAGGGCCGGCCCGTGGGCTACACCTTC. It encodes CASSLQGRPVGYTF.